These 31 T cell receptor beta chains were all obtained from the same sample, sequenced in a study of OX40 agonist ivuxolimab in advanced cancers. TCRdb keeps only in-frame clones here, not all; method: immunoSEQ multiplex PCR. The sample yields some 60,000 clones, over 75% seen once. Sequencing was performed on CD4+ or CD8+ T cells sorted from blood, taken in a trial of the OX40 agonist ivuxolimab. These TCRs come from an adult with an advanced solid tumor such as melanoma, head and neck, liver or kidney cancer.

The chain recombines TRBV30 with TRBJ2-2; D gene uncertain. V lost 3 bases to trimming and J lost 8 bases, with 13 bases between them. Germline CDR1 and CDR2: GTSNPN and SVGIG (reference sequence). The CDR3 contains 13 residues. Written as DNA, the CDR3 is TGTGCCTGGAGACCTATGGGAAGGGGGGAGCTGTTTTTT. This codes for CAWRPMGRGELFF.

The V and J genes are TRBV7-9 and TRBJ2-2, with TRBD2 matching 14 bases. Germline V gives CDR1 SEHNR, CDR2 FQNEAQ (reference sequence). The CDR3 is made up of 18 amino acids. Trimming removed 4 bases from V and 4 bases from J; junction bases left unmatched: 8. The chain's CDR3 is CASSSKLGTSGSTGELFF. Written as DNA, the CDR3 is TGTGCCAGCAGCTCGAAATTAGGGACTAGCGGGAGCACCGGGGAGCTGTTTTTT. Complete variable domain (other parts from reference TRBV7-9 and TRBJ2-2): DTGVSQNPRHKITKRGQNVTFRCDPISEHNRLYWYRQTLGQGPEFLTYFQNEAQLEKSRLLSDRFSAERPKGSFSTLEIQRTEQGDSAMYLCASSSKLGTSGSTGELFFGEGSRLTVL.

The chain uses TRBV5-1 and TRBJ2-1; 14 bases map to TRBD2. CDR1 and CDR2 from the germline V gene are SGHRS and YFSETQ. The V and J ends lost 0 bases and 14 bases, in that order; junction bases with no gene match: 7. There are 15 residues in the CDR3. CDR3 amino acids: CASSLAPTSGRVEFF. The DNA for the CDR3 is TGCGCCAGCAGCTTGGCCCCGACTAGCGGGAGGGTGGAGTTCTTC.

The chain joins TRBV7-2 to TRBJ1-4; D uncertain. The CDR3 spans 15 residues. The V end lost 2 bases, the J end lost 0 bases, and 7 bases lay between the germline ends. The V gene's germline CDR1 is SGHTA and CDR2 FQGNSA. The CDR3 region is CASSLRRATNEKLFF. The CDR3, as DNA: TGTGCCAGCAGCTTACGGAGAGCAACTAATGAAAAACTGTTTTTT.

This chain joins TRBV4-1 and TRBJ1-5; TRBD1 is a possible D gene (5 bases). The CDR3 runs to 18 residues. The V gene lost 6 bases and the J gene lost 2 bases, with 23 bases spanning the gap. CDR1 and CDR2 from the germline V gene are MGHRA and YSYEKL. CDR3 residues: CASRPSLRGNEGNQPQHF. Here the CDR3 DNA reads TGCGCCAGCAGACCAAGTTTACGGGGGAATGAGGGCAATCAGCCCCAGCATTTT.

The V gene is TRBV9, the J gene TRBJ2-1; TRBD1 is a possible D gene (7 bases). The germline gives CDR1 SGDLS, CDR2 YYNGEE. V lost 4 bases, J lost 4 bases, and 12 bases lay in between. This CDR3 is 14 amino acids long. Here the CDR3 reads CASSPQGGYNEQFF. The CDR3 DNA reads as TGTGCCAGCAGCCCTCAGGGGGGATACAATGAGCAGTTCTTC.

This CDR3 reads CASSRWTGGIPYEQYF. In DNA, the CDR3 is TGTGCCAGCAGTCGCTGGACAGGGGGCATCCCCTACGAGCAGTACTTC. The chain couples TRBV27 to TRBJ2-7; 11 bases agree with TRBD1. V gave up 5 bases and J gave up 2 bases; unmatched junction bases: 8. The CDR3 has 16 residues. The germline gives CDR1 MNHEY, CDR2 SMNVEV (reference sequence).

V usage is TRBV19 and J usage is TRBJ1-4; D is perhaps TRBD1 (5 bases). Germline V lookup: CDR1 LNHDA, CDR2 SQIVND (reference sequence). The V end was cut by 3 bases, the J end by 6 bases, with 11 bases between. This CDR3 comprises 14 residues. The CDR3 is CASSMGTLDEKLFF. DNA of the CDR3: TGTGCCAGTAGTATGGGGACTTTAGATGAAAAACTGTTTTTT.

This clone was picked up one time. CDR3 in DNA: TGTGCCAGCAGCTTAGGAACTGCAACTAATGAAAAACTGTTTTTT. Its translation: CASSLGTATNEKLFF. The J gene is TRBJ1-4, the V gene TRBV7-9, with no clear D. V was pared by 1 base and J by 0 bases, with 6 bases between. Germline loops: CDR1 SEHNR, CDR2 FQNEAQ (reference sequence). This CDR3 is built from 15 residues.

V is TRBV7-6 and J is TRBJ2-7; 9 positions match TRBD1. The V gene's germline CDR1 is SGHVS and CDR2 FNYEAQ. With 5 bases clipped from V and 2 bases from J, the junction kept 10 bases outside the gene matches. CDR3 size: 16 residues. CDR3 nucleotide sequence: TGTGCCAGCAGCCGAGTGACAGGGGGTGAACCCTACGAGCAGTACTTC. This gives the protein CASSRVTGGEPYEQYF.

The chain combines TRBV5-4 with TRBJ2-1; TRBD1 aligns across 9 bases. CDR1 and CDR2 from the germline V gene are SGHNT and YYREEE (reference sequence). Unmatched junction bases numbered 4, after V lost 0 bases and J lost 6 bases. The CDR3 covers 15 residues. CDR3 bases: TGTGCCAGCAGCTTGGGGACAGGGGATTTCAATGAGCAGTTCTTC. Translation gives CASSLGTGDFNEQFF.

The rearrangement uses TRBV2 and TRBJ2-1, with 8 bases that match TRBD1. The germline V gene has CDR1 SNHLY and CDR2 FYNNEI. V was pared by 6 bases and J by 5 bases, with 6 bases of the junction left unmatched. This CDR3 region has 14 residues. CDR3 region: CASRAGGTNNEQFF. The CDR3 coding sequence is TGTGCCAGCAGGGCAGGGGGCACGAACAATGAGCAGTTCTTC. The whole variable domain, filled in from reference TRBV2 and TRBJ2-1, reads EPEVTQTPSHQVTQMGQEVILRCVPISNHLYFYWYRQILGQKVEFLVSFYNNEISEKSEIFDDQFSVERPDGSNFTLKIRSTKLEDSAMYFCASRAGGTNNEQFFGPGTRLTVL.

CDR3: CSVIAGAYEQYF. The CDR3 DNA sequence: TGCAGCGTTATAGCGGGCGCCTACGAGCAGTACTTC. The chain uses TRBV29-1 and TRBJ2-7, with 7 bases that match TRBD2. The CDR3 is made up of 12 amino acids. Germline V gives CDR1 SQVTM, CDR2 ANQGSEA. Unmatched junction bases numbered 3, after V lost 5 bases and J lost 2 bases.

Points on this clone: A junction end diverges from the germline sequence, so it may reflect a read error. This chain links TRBV7-2 with TRBJ1-4, with D possibly TRBD1 on 5 matching bases. Germline V CDR1 and CDR2: SGHTA, FQGNSA. The CDR3 is made up of 14 amino acids. Here the CDR3 DNA reads TGTGCCAGCCGCTTGGGCAGGGAACATGAAAAACTGTTTTTT. Encoded protein: CASRLGREHEKLFF.

V usage is TRBV4-1 and J usage is TRBJ2-2, with 8 bases fitting TRBD1. Germline loops: CDR1 MGHRA, CDR2 YSYEKL. With V trimmed by 4 bases and J by 0 bases, 4 bases remained unmatched. The CDR3 totals 16 residues. CDR3: CASSPRTGTNTGELFF. The CDR3, as DNA: TGCGCCAGCAGCCCCCGGACAGGGACGAACACCGGGGAGCTGTTTTTT.

The V and J genes are TRBV4-1 and TRBJ2-6; no clear D gene. V dropped 4 bases and J dropped 4 bases, with 8 bases sitting between them. CDR1 MGHRA and CDR2 YSYEKL come from the germline V gene. This CDR3 comprises 14 residues. The DNA for the CDR3 is TGCGCCAGCAGCCCAAGCCTGGGGGCCAACGTCCTGACTTTC. It translates to CASSPSLGANVLTF.

This clone has more than one count but fewer than ten. The chain joins TRBV7-6 to TRBJ1-1, with D possibly matching TRBD1 (5 bases). Trimming shortened V by 1 base and J by 3 bases, and 15 bases separated the two germline ends. CDR1 is SGHVS and CDR2 is FNYEAQ in the germline V gene. The length of the CDR3 is 16 residues. The CDR3 coding sequence is TGTGCCAGCAGCTTAGTGCAGGGTGGGTCGGACACTGAAGCTTTCTTT. Translated: CASSLVQGGSDTEAFF.

The V gene is TRBV18, the J gene TRBJ2-1; 13 positions match TRBD2. Germline CDR1 reads KGHSH; CDR2 reads LQKENI. CDR3 length: 15 amino acids. With 0 bases clipped from V and 15 bases from J, the junction kept 8 bases outside the gene matches. The CDR3 region is CASSPPGLAGQTPFF. CDR3 in DNA: TGTGCCAGCTCACCACCGGGACTAGCGGGGCAAACTCCGTTCTTC.

In DNA, the CDR3 is TGTGCCAGCAGCTTAGGACAGGGAGTAGGTCAAGAGACCCAGTACTTC. The encoded protein is CASSLGQGVGQETQYF. The chain joins TRBV11-2 to TRBJ2-5; the match to TRBD1 covers 7 bases. After removal of 1 base from V and 2 bases from J, the junction contained 7 bases not matched to a gene. This CDR3 contains 16 residues. Germline V gene sequence: CDR1 SGHAT, CDR2 FQNNGV.

A single count supports this clone. V and J are TRBV6-5 and TRBJ2-7; no definite D call. Germline V gene sequence: CDR1 MNHEY, CDR2 SVGAGI. Deletions cut 0 bases from V and 7 bases from J, with 16 bases between. The CDR3 is 15 residues long. Written as DNA, the CDR3 is TGTGCCAGCAGTTACTCAACATGGCAGCTTGGAGAGCAGTACTTC. This sequence encodes CASSYSTWQLGEQYF.

This sequence joins TRBV19 and TRBJ1-1; 10 positions agree with TRBD1. The CDR3 loop spans 15 amino acids. V shed 6 bases, J shed 5 bases, and the junction held 9 bases outside the gene matches. The germline V gene encodes CDR1 LNHDA and CDR2 SQIVND (reference sequence). CDR3 in amino acids: CASRGTGALGTEAFF. The DNA of the CDR3 is TGTGCCAGTAGAGGGACAGGGGCCCTGGGGACTGAAGCTTTCTTT.

V gene TRBV28 combines with J gene TRBJ1-5, with D hard to call. The CDR3 totals 12 residues. Germline loops: CDR1 MDHEN, CDR2 SYDVKM. V was trimmed by 5 bases and J by 5 bases, leaving 7 bases between them. The CDR3 is CASSVGHQPQHF. The CDR3 DNA sequence: TGTGCCAGCAGTGTTGGTCATCAGCCCCAGCATTTT. Filled out from reference TRBV28 and TRBJ1-5, the complete variable domain reads DVKVTQSSRYLVKRTGEKVFLECVQDMDHENMFWYRQDPGLGLRLIYFSYDVKMKEKGDIPEGYSVSREKKERFSLILESASTNQTSMYLCASSVGHQPQHFGDGTRLSIL.

The chain employs TRBV29-1 and TRBJ1-4; 9 bases map to TRBD1. The CDR3 totals 13 residues. The germline V gene has CDR1 SQVTM and CDR2 ANQGSEA. The J segment lost 5 bases and the V segment lost 4 bases, leaving 2 bases of the junction unmatched. The CDR3 spells CSVVGQGNEKLFF. The DNA for the CDR3 is TGCAGCGTTGTTGGACAGGGGAATGAAAAACTGTTTTTT.

The chain combines TRBV9 with TRBJ2-1; D is unclear. The V end lost 0 bases, the J end lost 0 bases, and 7 bases lay between the germline ends. CDR1 and CDR2 from the germline V gene are SGDLS and YYNGEE. The CDR3 runs 15 residues. CDR3 DNA: TGTGCCAGCAGCGTAGTTCCGAGCTCCTACAATGAGCAGTTCTTC. Amino acids: CASSVVPSSYNEQFF.

CDR3 sequence: CASNRQEDSDTQYF. Written as DNA, the CDR3 is TGTGCCAGCAACCGACAGGAAGATTCAGATACGCAGTATTTT. The chain is built from TRBV5-4 and TRBJ2-3, with D possibly matching TRBD1 (6 bases). The length of the CDR3 is 14 residues. Looked up from germline, CDR1 is SGHNT and CDR2 is YYREEE (reference sequence). The germline V and J ends were trimmed by 6 bases and 4 bases, with 15 bases remaining between them.

The V call is TRBV9, the J call TRBJ1-2, with D unclear. V dropped 3 bases and J dropped 6 bases, with 12 bases sitting between them. CDR3 size: 13 residues. From germline, CDR1 is SGDLS and CDR2 YYNGEE. CDR3 residues: CASSAAAGDGYTF. For the CDR3, the DNA is TGTGCCAGCAGCGCAGCCGCGGGCGATGGCTACACCTTC.

V gene TRBV5-6 combines with J gene TRBJ2-3, with D perhaps given as TRBD1 or TRBD2 (5 bases each). CDR1 is SGHDT and CDR2 is YYEEEE in the germline V gene. Trimming stripped 4 bases from V and 3 bases from J, with 12 bases between. The CDR3 covers 14 residues. CDR3 nucleotides: TGTGCCAGCAGCCCAGTGAGGGGAACAGATACGCAGTATTTT. Translated, it gives CASSPVRGTDTQYF.

The chain joins TRBV27 to TRBJ2-1, with no clear D. Germline V CDR1 and CDR2: MNHEY, SMNVEV (reference sequence). V was trimmed by 3 bases and J by 7 bases, leaving 16 bases between them. The CDR3 is made up of 15 amino acids. The CDR3 protein is CASSFGQSRRNEQFF. The CDR3, as DNA: TGTGCCAGCAGTTTCGGGCAGTCAAGGAGAAATGAGCAGTTCTTC.

This chain links TRBV5-1 with TRBJ2-1; 12 bases match TRBD2. Germline V gene data show CDR1 as SGHRS and CDR2 as YFSETQ. The CDR3 loop spans 15 amino acids. Trimming at V came to 4 bases and at J to 3 bases, leaving 2 bases not matched to a gene. This CDR3 reads CASSPTSGSYNEQFF. CDR3 coding DNA: TGCGCCAGCAGCCCGACTAGCGGGAGCTACAATGAGCAGTTCTTC.

The chain links TRBV7-2 to TRBJ2-5, with D possibly TRBD1 on 6 matching bases. Trimming took 4 bases from V and 2 from J, leaving 11 bases between them. The germline gives CDR1 SGHTA, CDR2 FQGNSA. The CDR3 contains 14 residues. The CDR3 loop is CASSSTRGQETQYF. CDR3 sequence (DNA): TGTGCCAGCAGCTCGACCAGGGGTCAAGAGACCCAGTACTTC.

CDR3 in DNA: TGTGCCAGCATGGAAGTCGGGGGGGTAAAGGAAAAACTGTTTTTT. Its protein product is CASMEVGGVKEKLFF. This chain joins TRBV6-1 and TRBJ1-4; TRBD1 might be the D (5 bases). The germline V and J ends were trimmed by 7 bases and 8 bases, with 20 bases remaining between them. The CDR3 runs 15 residues. Germline values: CDR1 MNHNS, CDR2 SASEGT.